A selection of T cell receptor beta chains follows, all from one sample in a study of cytomegalovirus exposure and HLA in healthy donors. Data came from immunoSEQ multiplex PCR; TCRdb stores just in-frame clones and leaves some out. The sample has roughly 150,000 clones, around 84% seen once. Sequencing input: PBMCs. The source is a young man in good health and CMV-seropositive. The CDR3 runs from the conserved cysteine through the conserved F or W. D genes are given only for firm matches. Only some rows state a clone size, as once, few, many or a class for expanded clones.

v_gene	j_gene	d_gene	abundance	CDR3nt	CDR3aa
TRBV10-3	TRBJ1-1	TRBD1	-	TGTGCCATCAGCTCACAGGGGCGGGACACTGAAGCTTTCTTT	CAISSQGRDTEAFF
TRBV6-5	TRBJ1-5	TRBD1	-	TGTGCCAGCAGCGGACAGGGGTACAATCAGCCCCAGCATTTT	CASSGQGYNQPQHF
TRBV5-4	TRBJ2-7	TRBD1	-	TGTGCCAGCAGCCGGACAGGGGGGGACGAGCAGTACTTC	CASSRTGGDEQYF
TRBV28	TRBJ2-7	TRBD1	-	TGTGCCAGCAGCCCTCCGGGACAGGGGTCCTACGAGCAGTACTTC	CASSPPGQGSYEQYF
TRBV2	TRBJ2-7	TRBD2	-	TGTGCCAGCAGTCTAGCGGCTGGGGCCTCCTACGAGCAGTACTTC	CASSLAAGASYEQYF
TRBV5-1	TRBJ2-7	-	-	TGCGCCAGCAGCTTGGGGGGGCAGTACGAGCAGTACTTC	CASSLGGQYEQYF
TRBV7-9	TRBJ2-1	-	-	TGTGCCAGCAGCTTAGGGGCGTATGAGCAGTTCTTC	CASSLGAYEQFF
TRBV6-1	TRBJ1-5	TRBD1	-	TGTGCCAGCAGTGAATGGGGGACAGGGGGCTACGGCAATCAGCCCCAGCATTTT	CASSEWGTGGYGNQPQHF
TRBV6-1	TRBJ2-7	TRBD1	few	TGTGCCAGCAGTGAGGGGACAGGGTTCGCCGAGCAGTACTTC	CASSEGTGFAEQYF
TRBV29-1	TRBJ1-2	-	-	TGCAGCGTTGCCCTGTCGGGGTATGGCTACACCTTC	CSVALSGYGYTF
TRBV15	TRBJ2-3	TRBD1	-	TGTGCCACCAGCAGCGGACAGGCCCGTCTCTCCACAGATACGCAGTATTTT	CATSSGQARLSTDTQYF
TRBV6-5	TRBJ2-5	TRBD2	once	TGTGCCAGCAACCAGGGGCTAGCGGGGGGAGAGACCCAGTACTTC	CASNQGLAGGETQYF
TRBV29-1	TRBJ2-3	-	-	TGCAGCGTTGAAGGGGAGTACACAGATACGCAGTATTTT	CSVEGEYTDTQYF
TRBV7-3	TRBJ2-1	TRBD2	-	TGTGCCAGCGGGGTTAGTGGGAGGGACAATGAGCAGTTCTTC	CASGVSGRDNEQFF
TRBV5-4	TRBJ2-7	-	-	TGTGCCAGCAGCGGGAACAGGGGAGGTCTCTACGAGCAGTACTTC	CASSGNRGGLYEQYF
TRBV9	TRBJ2-5	-	few	TGTGCCAGCAGCGTATACCAGGGAATGGAGACCCAGTACTTC	CASSVYQGMETQYF
TRBV7-3	TRBJ2-3	-	-	TGTGCCAGCAGCTTAATGTCGGGATCCACAGATACGCAGTATTTT	CASSLMSGSTDTQYF
TRBV18	TRBJ2-1	TRBD2	-	TGTGCCAGCTCACTCAATGAAGGGACTAGCGGTGGTGAGCAGTTCTTC	CASSLNEGTSGGEQFF
TRBV9	TRBJ1-6	TRBD1	-	TGTGCCAGCAGCCCTTACGACAGGGGTAGTTCACCCCTCCACTTT	CASSPYDRGSSPLHF
TRBV30	TRBJ1-1	-	-	TGTGCCTGGACAGGGGAGAACACTGAAGCTTTCTTT	CAWTGENTEAFF
TRBV5-1	TRBJ2-7	-	-	TGCGCCAGCAGCTTGGCAGGGGGGCCGTCGAGCGAGCAGTACTTC	CASSLAGGPSSEQYF
TRBV2	TRBJ2-1	-	-	TGTGCCAGCAGCAGGGAATACAATGAGCAGTTCTTC	CASSREYNEQFF
TRBV2	TRBJ2-7	-	-	TGTGCCAGCAGTGGCGGGCCAGCCTACGAGCAGTACTTC	CASSGGPAYEQYF
TRBV15	TRBJ2-5	TRBD2	-	TGTGCCACCAGCAGAGTCGGGGGGAGGCCTGAGGAGACCCAGTACTTC	CATSRVGGRPEETQYF
TRBV9	TRBJ1-2	TRBD1	-	TGTGCCAGCAGCTCGGGACAGAACTATGGCTACACCTTC	CASSSGQNYGYTF
TRBV15	TRBJ2-3	-	-	TGTGCCACCAGCGAGGGGGGCACAGATACGCAGTATTTT	CATSEGGTDTQYF
TRBV19	TRBJ2-7	TRBD2	many	TGTGCCAGTAGTATAGGGCTAGCGGGGGGATACGAGCAGTACTTC	CASSIGLAGGYEQYF
TRBV11-2	TRBJ1-2	-	-	TGTGCCAGCAGCTTAGAAAGGGGTCTAGGCTACACCTTC	CASSLERGLGYTF
TRBV7-7	TRBJ2-3	-	-	TGTGCCAGCAGCCCAGGAGGGGTCACAGATACGCAGTATTTT	CASSPGGVTDTQYF
TRBV7-2	TRBJ1-5	TRBD1	once	TGTGCCAGCAGCTTTGGGCCAGGGGGCCAGCCCCAGCATTTT	CASSFGPGGQPQHF
TRBV5-1	TRBJ1-5	-	-	TGCGCCAGCAGCTTGGGGGGCTGGGGGGACCAGCCCCAGCATTTT	CASSLGGWGDQPQHF
TRBV5-1	TRBJ2-1	TRBD1	many	TGCGCCAGCAGCTACGGGACAGGGGGGAATGAGCAGTTCTTC	CASSYGTGGNEQFF
TRBV5-1	TRBJ1-5	TRBD1	once	TGCGCCAGCAGCCCGACAGGGAACAATCAGCCCCAGCATTTT	CASSPTGNNQPQHF
TRBV7-8	TRBJ2-2	-	-	TGTGCCAGCAGCTTTGTAGGGGGTCGGACCGGGGAGCTGTTTTTT	CASSFVGGRTGELFF
TRBV30	TRBJ1-2	TRBD1	-	TGTGCCTGGAGTGTGACAGGGAATGGCTACACCTTC	CAWSVTGNGYTF
TRBV28	TRBJ2-5	-	few	TGTGCCACCTTTCGCAGGAAAGAGACCCAGTACTTC	CATFRRKETQYF
TRBV5-4	TRBJ2-5	-	-	TGTGCCAGCAGCTTGTACCTGTCCGGAGAGACCCAGTACTTC	CASSLYLSGETQYF
TRBV5-1	TRBJ2-7	TRBD2	-	TGCGCCAGCAGCTTGGGCGGTAGCGGGGCCTACGAGCAGTACTTC	CASSLGGSGAYEQYF
TRBV30	TRBJ1-2	-	-	TGTGCCTGGAGTCCAGGGGCGCACGGCTACACCTTC	CAWSPGAHGYTF
TRBV7-9	TRBJ2-7	-	-	TGTGCCAGCAGCACGGTTACCTACGAGCAGTACTTC	CASSTVTYEQYF
TRBV11-2	TRBJ2-7	TRBD2	-	TGTGCCAGCAGCTCCACTAGCCTAGCGGGGGGAATCTACGAGCAGTACTTC	CASSSTSLAGGIYEQYF
TRBV21-1	TRBJ2-7	-	-	TGTGCCAGCAGCAACAAATCCTTCAAACACATCAACTACGAGCAGTACTTC	CASSNKSFKHINYEQYF
TRBV4-1	TRBJ2-3	TRBD2	-	TGCGCCAGCAGCCCGGGACTAGCGGGATGGGATACGCAGTATTTT	CASSPGLAGWDTQYF
TRBV7-6	TRBJ2-2	TRBD1	-	TGTGCCAGCAGCTCTAATATCCCGACAGGGGGCGCGAAGTCGAACACCGGGGAGCTGTTTTTT	CASSSNIPTGGAKSNTGELFF
TRBV11-3	TRBJ2-1	-	-	TGTGCCAGCGGAACACAGGGCCATGAGCAGTTCTTC	CASGTQGHEQFF
TRBV6-1	TRBJ2-7	-	few	TGTGCCACCTTCAGGGGCCAGACAGTAGTCGAGCAGTACTTC	CATFRGQTVVEQYF